A single sample is the source of the 4 T cell receptor beta chains below, sequenced in a study of T cells in localized non-small cell lung cancer. TCRdb keeps only in-frame clones here, not all; method: immunoSEQ multiplex PCR. This table has about 13,000 clones, 25% to 30% appearing once. Sample: lung tumor tissue, taken before any cancer treatment. The source is a female donor at least 60 years old with stage I lung adenocarcinoma.

There are many counts of this clone. This chain uses TRBV4-1 with TRBJ1-4; D unresolved. Trimming removed 0 bases from V and 10 bases from J, with 12 bases in between. The germline gives CDR1 MGHRA, CDR2 YSYEKL. This CDR3 has 14 residues. The CDR3 loop reads CASSQDQRVRKLFF. CDR3 sequence (DNA): TGCGCCAGCAGCCAAGATCAGAGAGTTAGAAAACTGTTTTTT.

The chain joins TRBV18 to TRBJ2-2; 9 bases are a match to TRBD1. This CDR3 is built from 18 residues. The germline V gene has CDR1 KGHSH and CDR2 LQKENI. With 2 bases clipped from V and 3 bases from J, the junction kept 10 bases outside the gene matches. The CDR3 region is CASSPIATGGAYTGELFF. The DNA for the CDR3 is TGTGCCAGCTCACCAATAGCCACAGGGGGCGCGTACACCGGGGAGCTGTTTTTT.

J is TRBJ1-1 and V is TRBV19; the D is unclear. This CDR3 is 15 amino acids long. Trimming removed 2 bases from V and 1 base from J, with 11 bases in between. Germline CDR1 and CDR2: LNHDA and SQIVND (reference sequence). DNA of the CDR3: TGTGCCAGTAGTATAACTCCCCTCGGGAACACTGAAGCTTTCTTT. Its translation is CASSITPLGNTEAFF. The complete variable domain, with remaining parts taken from reference TRBV19 and TRBJ1-1, reads DGGITQSPKYLFRKEGQNVTLSCEQNLNHDAMYWYRQDPGQGLRLIYYSQIVNDFQKGDIAEGYSVSREKKESFPLTVTSAQKNPTAFYLCASSITPLGNTEAFFGQGTRLTVV.

This chain links TRBV6-8 with TRBJ1-2; 7 bases line up with TRBD1. V dropped 4 bases and J dropped 2; count of bases not matched to a gene: 1. This CDR3 is built from 13 residues. Germline V CDR1 and CDR2: MNHGY, SAAAGT. The CDR3 spells CASSLQGNYGYTF. CDR3 DNA: TGTGCCAGCAGTTTACAGGGGAACTATGGCTACACCTTC.